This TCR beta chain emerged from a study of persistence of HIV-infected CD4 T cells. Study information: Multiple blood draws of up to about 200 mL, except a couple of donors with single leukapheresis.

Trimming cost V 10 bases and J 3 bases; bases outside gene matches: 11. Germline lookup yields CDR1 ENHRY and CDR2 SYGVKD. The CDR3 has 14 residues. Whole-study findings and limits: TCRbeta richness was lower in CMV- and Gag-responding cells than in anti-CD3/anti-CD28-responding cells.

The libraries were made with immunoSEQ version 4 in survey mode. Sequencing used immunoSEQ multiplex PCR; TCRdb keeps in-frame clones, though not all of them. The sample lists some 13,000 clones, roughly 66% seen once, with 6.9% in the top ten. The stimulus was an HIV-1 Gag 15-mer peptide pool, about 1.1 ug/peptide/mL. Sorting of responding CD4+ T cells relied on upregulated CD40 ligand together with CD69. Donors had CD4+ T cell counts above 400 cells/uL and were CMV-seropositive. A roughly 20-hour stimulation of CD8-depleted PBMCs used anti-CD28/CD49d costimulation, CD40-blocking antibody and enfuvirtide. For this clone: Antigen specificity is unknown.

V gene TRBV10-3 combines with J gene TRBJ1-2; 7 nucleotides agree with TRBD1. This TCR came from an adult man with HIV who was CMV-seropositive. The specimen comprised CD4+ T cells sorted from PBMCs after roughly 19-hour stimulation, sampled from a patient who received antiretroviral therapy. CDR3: CASRQGGVDYGYTF. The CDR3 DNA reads TGTGCCAGTAGACAGGGAGGAGTGGACTATGGCTACACCTTC.